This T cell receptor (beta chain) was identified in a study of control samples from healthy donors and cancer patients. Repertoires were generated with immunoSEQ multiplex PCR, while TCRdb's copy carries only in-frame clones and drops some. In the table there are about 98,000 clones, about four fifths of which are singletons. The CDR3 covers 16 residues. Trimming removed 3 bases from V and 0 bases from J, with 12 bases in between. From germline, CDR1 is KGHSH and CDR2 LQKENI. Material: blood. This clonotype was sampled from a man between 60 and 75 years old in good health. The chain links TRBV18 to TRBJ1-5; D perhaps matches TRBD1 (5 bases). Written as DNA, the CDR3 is TGTGCCAGCTCACCGGGAGTTGGGGGTAGCAATCAGCCCCAGCATTTT. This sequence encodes CASSPGVGGSNQPQHF.